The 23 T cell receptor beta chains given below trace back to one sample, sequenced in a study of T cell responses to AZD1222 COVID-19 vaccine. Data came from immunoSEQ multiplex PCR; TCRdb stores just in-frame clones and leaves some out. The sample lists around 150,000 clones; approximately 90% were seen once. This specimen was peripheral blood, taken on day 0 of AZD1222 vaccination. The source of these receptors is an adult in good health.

CDR3 residues: CASSLDTANSPLHF. CDR3 in DNA: TGCGCCAGCAGCTTGGATACAGCAAATTCACCCCTCCACTTT. V gene TRBV5-1 combines with J gene TRBJ1-6; D remains unclear. This CDR3 is 14 amino acids long. Germline loops: CDR1 SGHRS, CDR2 YFSETQ. Trimming took 0 bases from V and 7 from J, leaving 8 bases between them.

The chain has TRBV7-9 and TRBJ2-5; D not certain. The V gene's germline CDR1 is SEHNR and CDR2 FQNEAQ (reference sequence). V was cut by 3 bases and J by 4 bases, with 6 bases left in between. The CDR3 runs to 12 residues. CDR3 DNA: TGTGCCAGCAGCTTTGTAGGAGAGACCCAGTACTTC. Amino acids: CASSFVGETQYF. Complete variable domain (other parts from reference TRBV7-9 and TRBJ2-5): DTGVSQNPRHKITKRGQNVTFRCDPISEHNRLYWYRQTLGQGPEFLTYFQNEAQLEKSRLLSDRFSAERPKGSFSTLEIQRTEQGDSAMYLCASSFVGETQYFGPGTRLLVL.

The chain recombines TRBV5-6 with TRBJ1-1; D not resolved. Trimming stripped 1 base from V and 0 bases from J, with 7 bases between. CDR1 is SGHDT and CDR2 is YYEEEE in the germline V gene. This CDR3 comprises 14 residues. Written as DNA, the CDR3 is TGTGCCAGCAGCTTGAGTTCGCTGAACACTGAAGCTTTCTTT. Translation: CASSLSSLNTEAFF.

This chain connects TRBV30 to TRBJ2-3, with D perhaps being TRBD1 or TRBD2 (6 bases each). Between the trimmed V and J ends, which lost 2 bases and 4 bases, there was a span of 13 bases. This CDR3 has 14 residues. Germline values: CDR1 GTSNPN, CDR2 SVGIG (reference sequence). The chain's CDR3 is CAWSRGDAADTQYF. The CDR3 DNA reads TGTGCCTGGAGTAGGGGGGACGCGGCAGATACGCAGTATTTT.

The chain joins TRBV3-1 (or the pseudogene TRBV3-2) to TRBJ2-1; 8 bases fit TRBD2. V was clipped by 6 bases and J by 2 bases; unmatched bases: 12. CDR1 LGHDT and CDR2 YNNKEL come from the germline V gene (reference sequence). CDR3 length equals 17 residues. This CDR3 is CASSQNQLAATYNEQFF. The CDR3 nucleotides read TGTGCCAGCAGTCAGAACCAACTAGCGGCCACCTACAATGAGCAGTTCTTC.

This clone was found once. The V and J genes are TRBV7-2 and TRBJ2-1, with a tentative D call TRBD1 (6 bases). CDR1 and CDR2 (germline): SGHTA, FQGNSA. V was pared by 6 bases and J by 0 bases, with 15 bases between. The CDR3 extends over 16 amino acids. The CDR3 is CASREQGPSSYNEQFF. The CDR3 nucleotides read TGTGCCAGCAGGGAACAGGGCCCCAGCTCCTACAATGAGCAGTTCTTC.

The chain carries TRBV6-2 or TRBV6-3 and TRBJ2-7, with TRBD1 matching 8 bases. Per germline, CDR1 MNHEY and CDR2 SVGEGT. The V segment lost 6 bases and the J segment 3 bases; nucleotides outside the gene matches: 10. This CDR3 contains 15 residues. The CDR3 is CASSQDRARNYEQYF. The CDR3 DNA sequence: TGTGCCAGCAGCCAGGACAGGGCCAGGAACTACGAGCAGTACTTC.

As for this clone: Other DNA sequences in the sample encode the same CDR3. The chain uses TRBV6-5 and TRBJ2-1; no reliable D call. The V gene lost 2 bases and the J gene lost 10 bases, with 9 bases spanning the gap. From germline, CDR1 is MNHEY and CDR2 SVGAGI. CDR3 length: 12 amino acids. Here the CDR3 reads CASSYGVGEQFF. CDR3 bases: TGTGCCAGCAGTTACGGTGTAGGAGAGCAGTTCTTC.

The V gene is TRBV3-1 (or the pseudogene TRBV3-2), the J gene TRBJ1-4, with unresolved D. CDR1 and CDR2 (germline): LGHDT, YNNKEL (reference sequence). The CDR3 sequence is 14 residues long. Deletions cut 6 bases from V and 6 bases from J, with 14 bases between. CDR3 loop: CASRRGGGYEKLFF. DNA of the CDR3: TGTGCCAGCAGACGCGGAGGAGGGTATGAAAAACTGTTTTTT.

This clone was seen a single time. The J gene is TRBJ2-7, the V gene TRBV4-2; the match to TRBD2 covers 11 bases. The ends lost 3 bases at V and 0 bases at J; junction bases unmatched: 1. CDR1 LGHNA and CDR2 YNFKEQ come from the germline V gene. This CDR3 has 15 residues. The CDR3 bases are TGTGCCAGCAGCCAGGGACTAGCGGTCTCCTACGAGCAGTACTTC. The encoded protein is CASSQGLAVSYEQYF.

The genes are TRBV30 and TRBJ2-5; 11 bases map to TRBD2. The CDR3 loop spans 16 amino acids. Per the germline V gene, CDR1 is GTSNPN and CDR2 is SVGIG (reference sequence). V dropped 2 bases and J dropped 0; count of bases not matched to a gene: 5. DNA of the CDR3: TGTGCCTGGAGTAGGACTAGCGGGTACTACCAAGAGACCCAGTACTTC. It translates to CAWSRTSGYYQETQYF.

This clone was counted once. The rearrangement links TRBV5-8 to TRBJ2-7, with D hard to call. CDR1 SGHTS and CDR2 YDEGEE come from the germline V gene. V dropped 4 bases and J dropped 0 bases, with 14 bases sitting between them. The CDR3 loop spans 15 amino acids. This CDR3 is CASSAGLQNSYEQYF. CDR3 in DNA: TGTGCCAGCAGCGCCGGGTTGCAAAACTCCTACGAGCAGTACTTC.

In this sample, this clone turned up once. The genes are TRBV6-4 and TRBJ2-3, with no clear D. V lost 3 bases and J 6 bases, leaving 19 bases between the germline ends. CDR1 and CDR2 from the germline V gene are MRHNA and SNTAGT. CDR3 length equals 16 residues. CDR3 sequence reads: CASSETQLQASDTQYF. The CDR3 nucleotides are TGTGCCAGCAGTGAAACCCAGCTTCAAGCTTCCGATACGCAGTATTTT.

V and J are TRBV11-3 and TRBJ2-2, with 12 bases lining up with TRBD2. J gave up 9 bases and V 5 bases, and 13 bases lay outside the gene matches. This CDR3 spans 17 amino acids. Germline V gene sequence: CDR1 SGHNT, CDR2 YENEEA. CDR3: CASSPSPRLAGVRELFF. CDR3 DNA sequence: TGTGCCAGCAGCCCAAGCCCGAGACTAGCGGGAGTAAGGGAGCTGTTTTTT.

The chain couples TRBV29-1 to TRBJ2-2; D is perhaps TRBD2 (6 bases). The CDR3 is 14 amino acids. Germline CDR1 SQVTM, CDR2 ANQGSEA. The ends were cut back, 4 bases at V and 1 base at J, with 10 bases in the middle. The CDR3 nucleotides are TGCAGCGTTGCCTTAGCGGTGAACACCGGGGAGCTGTTTTTT. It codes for CSVALAVNTGELFF.

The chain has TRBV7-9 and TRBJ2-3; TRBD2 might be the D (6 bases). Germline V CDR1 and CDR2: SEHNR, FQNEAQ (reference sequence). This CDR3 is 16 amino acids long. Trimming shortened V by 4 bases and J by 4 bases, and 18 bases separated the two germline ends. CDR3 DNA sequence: TGTGCCAGCAGCTCTGCCCCCGGGGGAATAGCAGATACGCAGTATTTT. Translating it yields CASSSAPGGIADTQYF.

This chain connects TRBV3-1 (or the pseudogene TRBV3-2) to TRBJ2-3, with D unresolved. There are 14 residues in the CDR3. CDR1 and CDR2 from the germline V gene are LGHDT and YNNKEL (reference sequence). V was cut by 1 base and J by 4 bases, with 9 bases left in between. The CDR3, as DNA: TGTGCCAGCAGCCAAGTTGGGTACGCAGATACGCAGTATTTT. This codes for CASSQVGYADTQYF.

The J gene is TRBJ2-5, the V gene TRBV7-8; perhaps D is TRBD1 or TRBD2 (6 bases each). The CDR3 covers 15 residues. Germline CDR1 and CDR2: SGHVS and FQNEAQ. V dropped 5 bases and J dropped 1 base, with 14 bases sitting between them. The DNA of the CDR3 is TGTGCCAGCAGCCTACTACAGGGACTCCAAGAGACCCAGTACTTC. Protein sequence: CASSLLQGLQETQYF.

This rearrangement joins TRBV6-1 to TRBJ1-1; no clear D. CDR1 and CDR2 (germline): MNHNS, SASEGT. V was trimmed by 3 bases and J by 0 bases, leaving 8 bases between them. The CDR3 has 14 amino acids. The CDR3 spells CASSDRRMNTEAFF. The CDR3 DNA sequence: TGTGCCAGCAGTGACAGGAGAATGAACACTGAAGCTTTCTTT.

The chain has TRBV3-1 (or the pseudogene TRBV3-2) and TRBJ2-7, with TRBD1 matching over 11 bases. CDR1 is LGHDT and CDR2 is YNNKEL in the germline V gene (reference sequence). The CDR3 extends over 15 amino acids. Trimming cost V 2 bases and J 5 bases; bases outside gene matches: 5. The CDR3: CASSQPDRGHDEQYF. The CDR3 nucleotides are TGTGCCAGCAGCCAACCGGACAGGGGGCACGACGAGCAGTACTTC.

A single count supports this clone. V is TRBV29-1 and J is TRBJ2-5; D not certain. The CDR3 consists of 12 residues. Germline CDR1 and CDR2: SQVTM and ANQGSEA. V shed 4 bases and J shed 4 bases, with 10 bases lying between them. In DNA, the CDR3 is TGCAGCGTTGGAAGGGCCGGAGAGACCCAGTACTTC. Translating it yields CSVGRAGETQYF. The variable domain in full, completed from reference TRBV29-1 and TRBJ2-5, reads SAVISQKPSRDICQRGTSLTIQCQVDSQVTMMFWYRQQPGQSLTLIATANQGSEATYESGFVIDKFPISRPNLTFSTLTVSNMSPEDSSIYLCSVGRAGETQYFGPGTRLLVL.

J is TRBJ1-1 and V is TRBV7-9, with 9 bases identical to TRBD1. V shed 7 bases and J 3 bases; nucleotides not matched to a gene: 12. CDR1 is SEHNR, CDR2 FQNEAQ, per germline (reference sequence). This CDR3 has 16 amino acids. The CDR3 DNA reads TGTGCCAGCAAACTTACAGGGACAGGGAAGGACACTGAAGCTTTCTTT. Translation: CASKLTGTGKDTEAFF.

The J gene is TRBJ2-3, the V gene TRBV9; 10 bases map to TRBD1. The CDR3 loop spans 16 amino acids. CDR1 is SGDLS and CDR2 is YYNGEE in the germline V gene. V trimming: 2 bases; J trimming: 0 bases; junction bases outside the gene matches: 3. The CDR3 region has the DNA TGTGCCAGCAGCGTCGGGACAGGGGTTAGCACAGATACGCAGTATTTT. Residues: CASSVGTGVSTDTQYF.